This T cell receptor (beta chain) comes out of a study of T-cell memory formation after mild COVID-19. General study points: The main location of contracting CD4+ clones was CM and EM, and that of contracting CD8+ clones was EMRA.

About this clonotype itself: Its antigen remains unidentified.

Using its own MiXCR run on the 5' RACE reads, TCRdb lists one record per CDR3 protein. The sample consists of about 610,000 distinct CDR3 sequences, 17% of them appearing once. Trimming left V 3 bases short and J 3 bases short, with 14 bases between. Germline CDR1 is DFQATT and CDR2 is SNEGSKA (reference sequence). This CDR3 is built from 14 residues. The rearrangement links TRBV20-1 to TRBJ1-2; D ambiguous. The sample taken for sequencing was PBMCs or a T cell subset sorted from them (not recorded which). This receptor was identified in an adult woman who had mild COVID-19 (a few samples of this study predate the infection). Cell type and time point are not known. The CDR3, as DNA: TGCAGTGCTAGGCCACTGAGCAAGGACTATGGCTACACCTTC. Protein product: CSARPLSKDYGYTF.